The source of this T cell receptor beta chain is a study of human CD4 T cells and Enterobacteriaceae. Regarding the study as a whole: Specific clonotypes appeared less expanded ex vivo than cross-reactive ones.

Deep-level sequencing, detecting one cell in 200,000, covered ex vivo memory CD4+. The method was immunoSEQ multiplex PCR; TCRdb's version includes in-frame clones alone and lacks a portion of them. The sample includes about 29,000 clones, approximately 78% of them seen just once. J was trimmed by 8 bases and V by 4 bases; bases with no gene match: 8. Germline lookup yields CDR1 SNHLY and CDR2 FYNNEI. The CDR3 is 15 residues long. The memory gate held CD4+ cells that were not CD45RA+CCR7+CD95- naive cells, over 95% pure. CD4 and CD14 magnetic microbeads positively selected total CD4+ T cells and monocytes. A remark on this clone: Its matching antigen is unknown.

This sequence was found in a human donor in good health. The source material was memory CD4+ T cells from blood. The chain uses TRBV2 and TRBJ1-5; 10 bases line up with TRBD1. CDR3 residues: CASSGDRGTWKPQHF. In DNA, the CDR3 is TGTGCCAGCAGTGGGGACAGGGGAACTTGGAAGCCCCAGCATTTT.